Following are 16 T cell receptor beta chains from one sample sequenced in a study of blood T cell repertoires in COVID-19 (dated by TCRdb to 2019 to 2021). Library prep was done by the immunoSEQ multiplex PCR assay. TCRdb holds this immuneACCESS table with in-frame rearrangements only. Some clones are missing; in checked studies, unresolved V genes explain under half, and the rest has no known cause. The sample yields approximately 360,000 clones; about 90% were counted once. The ten biggest clones cover more than 0.95% of the sample. Specimen: peripheral blood. The source of these receptors is a middle-aged man with acute or convalescent COVID-19.

The chain joins TRBV6-5 to TRBJ1-6, with 7 bases that match TRBD1. In germline, CDR1 is MNHEY, CDR2 SVGAGI. This CDR3 has 16 residues. J gave up 4 bases and V 4 bases, and 7 bases lay outside the gene matches. CDR3 nucleotides: TGTGCCAGCAGTTCCGGGACAGCCCTTTATAATTCACCCCTCCACTTT. This codes for CASSSGTALYNSPLHF.

The CDR3 spells CASSQSVSGNTIYF. CDR3 coding DNA: TGTGCCAGTAGCCAGTCAGTGTCTGGAAACACCATATATTTT. V usage is TRBV19 and J usage is TRBJ1-3; no clear D gene. The V end was cut by 6 bases, the J end by 1 base, with 10 bases between. Germline lookup yields CDR1 LNHDA and CDR2 SQIVND (reference sequence). CDR3 length equals 14 residues.

The genes are TRBV11-2 and TRBJ2-2; TRBD2 agrees at 7 bases. The V and J ends lost 1 base and 5 bases, in that order; junction bases with no gene match: 13. Looked up from germline, CDR1 is SGHAT and CDR2 is FQNNGV. The length of the CDR3 is 18 residues. The CDR3 here is CASSLGGFGGSRTGELFF. The DNA of the CDR3 is TGTGCCAGCAGCTTAGGAGGGTTCGGGGGGAGTAGGACCGGGGAGCTGTTTTTT.

The gene calls are TRBV5-1 and TRBJ2-7; D gene ambiguous. Deletions cut 0 bases from V and 12 bases from J, with 10 bases between. This CDR3 region has 11 residues. Germline CDR1 reads SGHRS; CDR2 reads YFSETQ. CDR3 amino acids: CASSLEASLYF. CDR3 bases: TGCGCCAGCAGCTTGGAAGCCTCTCTGTACTTC.

The sample holds a few counts of this clone. The rearrangement links TRBV7-2 to TRBJ1-4, with D tentatively TRBD1 (6 bases). CDR1 and CDR2 from the germline V gene are SGHTA and FQGNSA. This CDR3 has 14 residues. V shed 2 bases and J shed 8 bases, with 12 bases lying between them. The CDR3 loop is CASSLTRGGEKLFF. The CDR3, as DNA: TGTGCCAGCAGCTTAACCAGGGGCGGAGAAAAACTGTTTTTT.

V usage is TRBV4-3 and J usage is TRBJ1-2, with a possible D match to TRBD1 (5 bases). With 0 bases removed from V and 8 bases from J, the gap between germline ends came to 19 bases. CDR1 is LGHNA and CDR2 is YSLEER in the germline V gene. This CDR3 has 16 residues. The CDR3 loop reads CASSQDTGRGEYGYTF. The CDR3 region has the DNA TGCGCCAGCAGCCAAGATACAGGTCGGGGGGAGTACGGCTACACCTTC.

The chain joins TRBV6-2 or TRBV6-3 to TRBJ1-1; D is undetermined. The CDR3 totals 12 residues. CDR1 and CDR2 (germline): MNHEY, SVGEGT. Deletions cut 4 bases from V and 3 bases from J, with 6 bases between. CDR3 in amino acids: CASSWEYTEAFF. CDR3 in DNA: TGTGCCAGCAGTTGGGAGTACACTGAAGCTTTCTTT.

The chain has TRBV19 and TRBJ2-7; D is ambiguous. With 3 bases removed from V and 2 bases from J, the gap between germline ends came to 11 bases. CDR3 length: 14 amino acids. The V gene's germline CDR1 is LNHDA and CDR2 SQIVND (reference sequence). Here the CDR3 reads CASSMLPETYEQYF. DNA of the CDR3: TGTGCCAGTAGTATGCTTCCAGAAACCTACGAGCAGTACTTC.

The rearrangement links TRBV5-1 to TRBJ2-7; 10 nucleotides match TRBD1. Germline values: CDR1 SGHRS, CDR2 YFSETQ. The CDR3 contains 15 residues. J gave up 2 bases and V 0 bases, and 2 bases lay outside the gene matches. CDR3 amino acids: CASSLAGQGPYEQYF. The CDR3 coding sequence is TGCGCCAGCAGCTTGGCGGGACAGGGGCCCTACGAGCAGTACTTC.

CDR3 nucleotide sequence: TGTGCCAGCAGTGAGGCGGGAGTAGCCACCGGGGAGCTGTTTTTT. It encodes CASSEAGVATGELFF. V and J are TRBV2 and TRBJ2-2; the match to TRBD2 covers 7 bases. CDR1 and CDR2 (germline): SNHLY, FYNNEI. The CDR3 spans 15 residues. Trimming removed 3 bases from V and 4 bases from J; junction bases left unmatched: 5.

CDR3 region: CASSLGQRNTEAFF. The CDR3 DNA sequence: TGTGCCAGCAGCTTGGGACAGAGGAACACTGAAGCTTTCTTT. V and J are TRBV5-4 and TRBJ1-1; tentative D call: TRBD1 (5 bases). Trimming stripped 0 bases from V and 1 base from J, with 7 bases between. The CDR3 loop spans 14 amino acids. Germline loops: CDR1 SGHNT, CDR2 YYREEE (reference sequence).

The CDR3 here is CASSVGQRTETQYF. The CDR3 DNA sequence: TGCGCCAGCAGTGTGGGACAGAGGACGGAGACCCAGTACTTC. This chain uses TRBV5-1 with TRBJ2-5, with TRBD1 identical over 7 bases. The length of the CDR3 is 14 residues. The germline V gene has CDR1 SGHRS and CDR2 YFSETQ. Losses at the gene ends were 5 bases for V and 5 bases for J; bases not matched to a gene: 9. The variable domain in full, completed from reference TRBV5-1 and TRBJ2-5, reads KAGVTQTPRYLIKTRGQQVTLSCSPISGHRSVSWYQQTPGQGLQFLFEYFSETQRNKGNFPGRFSGRQFSNSRSEMNVSTLELGDSALYLCASSVGQRTETQYFGPGTRLLVL.

This clone was recorded a few times. The rearrangement joins TRBV5-1 to TRBJ1-1, with a possible D match to TRBD1 (5 bases). The CDR3 spans 13 residues. Germline CDR1 is SGHRS and CDR2 is YFSETQ. The V end was cut by 3 bases, the J end by 4 bases, with 10 bases between. The CDR3: CASSYRGGTEAFF. The CDR3 region has the DNA TGCGCCAGCAGCTATCGGGGGGGCACTGAAGCTTTCTTT.

The chain links TRBV6-2 or TRBV6-3 to TRBJ1-2, with 7 bases fitting TRBD1. This CDR3 is built from 12 residues. V lost 3 bases, J lost 12 bases, and 7 bases stayed unmatched. Germline V lookup: CDR1 MNHEY, CDR2 SVGEGT. CDR3 region: CASSYSGQRDTF. CDR3 bases: TGTGCCAGCAGTTATTCGGGACAGAGAGACACCTTC.

V is TRBV27 and J is TRBJ1-1; D is perhaps TRBD1 (6 bases). Deletions cut 4 bases from V and 2 bases from J, with 20 bases between. The germline V gene encodes CDR1 MNHEY and CDR2 SMNVEV (reference sequence). The CDR3 has 17 residues. The CDR3 DNA sequence: TGTGCCAGCAGTTCTACGACAGGCGTATCATTTAACACTGAAGCTTTCTTT. It yields the protein CASSSTTGVSFNTEAFF.

The J gene is TRBJ1-6, the V gene TRBV28, with 10 nucleotides matching TRBD1. The CDR3 has 16 residues. The ends lost 8 bases at V and 9 bases at J; junction bases unmatched: 13. Germline CDR1 reads MDHEN; CDR2 reads SYDVKM. The CDR3 nucleotides read TGTGCCAGCCTCGGGGGGACAGGGGTGCTGAGTTCACCCCTCCACTTT. It codes for CASLGGTGVLSSPLHF.